The rows below give T cell receptor beta chains drawn from one sample of a study of blood T cell repertoires in COVID-19. The method was immunoSEQ multiplex PCR; TCRdb's version includes in-frame clones alone and lacks a portion of them. Of approximately 440,000 clones in the sample, 90% were seen once. The source material was PBMCs or T cells enriched from blood (not recorded which). The receptors shown here come from a man between 18 and 29 years old who had recovered from COVID-19. CDR3s include the opening cysteine and the closing phenylalanine or tryptophan.

CDR3 protein: CASSYDSVVHF
V gene: TRBV6-2/TRBV6-3
J gene: TRBJ1-6

CDR3 protein: CASSQDPWGGLSNTIYF
V gene: TRBV14
J gene: TRBJ1-3

CDR3 protein: CASSIRTGGNTEAFF
V gene: TRBV5-1
J gene: TRBJ1-1

CDR3 protein: CATSRGAQATNEKLFF
V gene: TRBV15
J gene: TRBJ1-4

CDR3 protein: CASSSTSGGARDNEQFF
V gene: TRBV9
J gene: TRBJ2-1

CDR3 protein: CASSFGQGDTDTQYF
V gene: TRBV11-3
J gene: TRBJ2-3

CDR3 protein: CASSLKTGGNTEAFF
V gene: TRBV5-1
J gene: TRBJ1-1

CDR3 protein: CASSLIRGQTYEKLFF
V gene: TRBV7-6
J gene: TRBJ1-4

CDR3 protein: CAWKVGLAEETQYF
V gene: TRBV5-4
J gene: TRBJ2-5

CDR3 protein: CASSHSSGGGSSYEQYF
V gene: TRBV3-1/TRBV3-2
J gene: TRBJ2-7